This T cell receptor (beta chain) was profiled in a study of identical twins. This CDR3 region has 15 residues. Trimming stripped 5 bases from V and 4 bases from J, with 17 bases between. Germline lookup yields CDR1 SGHTA and CDR2 FQGNSA. TCRdb passed the 5' RACE reads through MiXCR, listing each CDR3 protein once. The table shows 500,000 to 700,000 distinct CDR3 sequences, with roughly 7.1% occurring only once. This clonotype has just a few counts. These data are also associated with another study on yellow fever vaccine responses in identical twins.

Sequencing was done on a sample of PBMCs. The rearrangement uses TRBV7-2 and TRBJ2-5; D is ambiguous. The clonotype originates from a woman under 30 in good health. The CDR3 sequence: CASSPLARATETQYF. CDR3 coding DNA: TGTGCCAGCAGCCCTCTTGCGCGAGCAACAGAGACCCAGTACTTC.